This T cell receptor beta chain was found in a study of monozygotic twins with inflammatory bowel disease. Notes on the study in general: Those with IBD had lower TCRbeta diversity (inverse Simpson) than their healthy co-twins did.

CDR1 LGHNA and CDR2 YNFKEQ come from the germline V gene. The CDR3 consists of 13 residues. On this clonotype: The antigen is undetermined.

Researchers collected over 2 ml of blood per donor. Template switching appended UMIs that held a 6-nucleotide sample barcode. Both TCRalpha and TCRbeta cDNA were subjected to two nested PCRs lasting about 16 and 10 cycles. No DNA is given; TCRdb re-called the 5' RACE reads and lists each CDR3 protein once. Recorded for this sample: 200,000 to 250,000 distinct CDR3 sequences. The genes are TRBV4-2 and TRBJ1-1. Sequenced: blood. The clonotype comes from a human donor with ulcerative colitis or Crohn's disease, or a healthy co-twin of an affected twin (not recorded which). The CDR3 is CASSQVRDTEAFF.